The 21 T cell receptor beta chains below come from one sample, sequenced in a study of blood T cell repertoires in COVID-19. TCRdb's copy holds only in-frame clones and misses some; the assay was immunoSEQ multiplex PCR. The repertoire holds 220,000 or so clones, roughly 86% seen once, with roughly 10% in the top ten. Material: peripheral blood. These receptors were obtained from a woman in her forties or fifties with COVID-19, enrolled during active disease.

The rearrangement uses TRBV24-1 and TRBJ1-2; no clear D gene. The CDR3 spans 15 residues. The V end lost 2 bases, the J end lost 0 bases, and 9 bases lay between the germline ends. Germline CDR1 KGHDR, CDR2 SFDVKD. CDR3 sequence: CATSDSAGANYGYTF. Written as DNA, the CDR3 is TGTGCCACCAGTGATTCTGCGGGTGCTAACTATGGCTACACCTTC.

The chain combines TRBV28 with TRBJ1-5; TRBD1 matches at 10 bases. V dropped 6 bases and J dropped 0; count of bases not matched to a gene: 17. Germline CDR1 MDHEN, CDR2 SYDVKM. This CDR3 comprises 20 residues. CDR3 loop: CASRPGVLTGGISSNQPQHF. CDR3 nucleotides: TGTGCCAGCAGACCCGGTGTTTTGACAGGGGGCATTAGTAGCAATCAGCCCCAGCATTTT.

CDR3 in DNA: TGCGCCAGCAGCGTGGACAGGGGACAGTACTTC. Its protein product is CASSVDRGQYF. This chain links TRBV4-3 with TRBJ2-7, with 9 bases lining up with TRBD1. Germline V lookup: CDR1 LGHNA, CDR2 YSLEER. This CDR3 has 11 residues. Germline trimming cut 5 bases from V and 10 bases from J; bases unmatched to any gene: 3.

The rearrangement links TRBV7-2 to TRBJ2-7; 10 bases map to TRBD1. This CDR3 is 15 amino acids long. V shed 1 base, J shed 2 bases, and the junction held 2 bases outside the gene matches. Germline loops: CDR1 SGHTA, CDR2 FQGNSA. The CDR3 spells CASSLETGGPYEQYF. The CDR3 DNA reads TGTGCCAGCAGCTTAGAGACAGGGGGCCCCTACGAGCAGTACTTC. Full variable domain (remainder filled in from reference TRBV7-2 and TRBJ2-7): GAGVSQSPSNKVTEKGKDVELRCDPISGHTALYWYRQSLGQGLEFLIYFQGNSAPDKSGLPSDRFSAERTGGSVSTLTIQRTQQEDSAVYLCASSLETGGPYEQYFGPGTRLTVT.

In nucleotides, the CDR3 is TGTGCCAGCAGCCATCCCGCGGGCCTAGCGGGTCTCAATGAGCAGTTCTTC. This codes for CASSHPAGLAGLNEQFF. The rearrangement uses TRBV3-1 (or the pseudogene TRBV3-2) and TRBJ2-1, with 8 bases identical to TRBD2. CDR1 is LGHDT, CDR2 YNNKEL, per germline (reference sequence). The ends lost 3 bases at V and 6 bases at J; junction bases unmatched: 13. This CDR3 is 17 amino acids long.

The rearrangement uses TRBV10-3 and TRBJ2-7; TRBD1 aligns across 7 bases. Germline-derived CDR1 and CDR2 are ENHRY and SYGVKD. The CDR3 length is 11 residues. V was clipped by 11 bases and J by 2 bases; unmatched bases: 3. CDR3 residues: CASGQAYEQYF. The DNA for the CDR3 is TGTGCCTCCGGACAGGCCTACGAGCAGTACTTC.

CDR3 in DNA: TGTGCCAGCAGATCGACGGGGTTGCAGCCCCAGCATTTT. Its protein product is CASRSTGLQPQHF. The chain uses TRBV5-8 and TRBJ1-5; D not resolved. Per germline, CDR1 SGHTS and CDR2 YDEGEE. The CDR3 sequence is 13 residues long. Trimming shortened V by 5 bases and J by 7 bases, and 13 bases separated the two germline ends.

The chain carries TRBV11-2 and TRBJ2-3, with a possible D match to TRBD2 (5 bases). Germline lookup yields CDR1 SGHAT and CDR2 FQNNGV. Trimming took 5 bases from V and 6 from J, leaving 15 bases between them. This CDR3 has 14 amino acids. CDR3 residues: CASSIGIARDTQYF. CDR3 in DNA: TGTGCCAGCAGCATAGGGATAGCGCGGGATACGCAGTATTTT.

This clone was counted between two and nine times. V usage is TRBV9 and J usage is TRBJ2-3; 8 bases fit TRBD2. V lost 4 bases and J lost 3; bases outside the gene matches: 7. Germline V gives CDR1 SGDLS, CDR2 YYNGEE. CDR3 length: 15 amino acids. CDR3 coding DNA: TGTGCCAGCAGCTTTTTCGCGGGGGGAACAGATACGCAGTATTTT. It translates to CASSFFAGGTDTQYF.

The V and J genes are TRBV6-2 or TRBV6-3 and TRBJ1-1, with 8 bases that match TRBD1. The CDR3 totals 12 residues. The V gene end was trimmed by 6 bases and the J gene end by 10 bases; junction bases not matched to a gene: 7. CDR1 and CDR2 (germline): MNHEY, SVGEGT. Here the CDR3 reads CASSRWTGTAFF. CDR3 coding DNA: TGTGCCAGCAGCAGGTGGACAGGGACAGCTTTCTTT.

This chain connects TRBV6-5 to TRBJ1-2, with a possible D match to TRBD1 (5 bases). This CDR3 has 13 amino acids. Germline V gene data show CDR1 as MNHEY and CDR2 as SVGAGI. Deletions cut 4 bases from V and 1 base from J, with 7 bases between. CDR3 coding DNA: TGTGCCAGCAGTTGGGGGGGTAACTATGGCTACACCTTC. Its translation is CASSWGGNYGYTF.

J is TRBJ1-6 and V is TRBV19; 11 bases line up with TRBD1. V shed 5 bases and J 7 bases; nucleotides not matched to a gene: 7. Germline V gives CDR1 LNHDA, CDR2 SQIVND (reference sequence). The CDR3 spans 16 residues. In nucleotides, the CDR3 is TGTGCCAGTAGTTTGGACAGGGGGCAAGGGAATTCACCCCTCCACTTT. It encodes CASSLDRGQGNSPLHF.

The genes are TRBV29-1 and TRBJ2-7, with 10 nucleotides matching TRBD1. The J segment lost 4 bases and the V segment lost 6 bases, leaving 3 bases of the junction unmatched. The CDR3 sequence is 12 residues long. The germline gives CDR1 SQVTM, CDR2 ANQGSEA. Here the CDR3 DNA reads TGCAGCGTACTGGGACAGGGGTACGAGCAGTACGTC. Translated, it gives CSVLGQGYEQYV.

The chain recombines TRBV24-1 with TRBJ2-5; the match to TRBD2 covers 10 bases. Looked up from germline, CDR1 is KGHDR and CDR2 is SFDVKD. V trimming: 4 bases; J trimming: 5 bases; junction bases outside the gene matches: 6. The CDR3 consists of 15 residues. The CDR3 region has the DNA TGTGCCACCAGTGACCTTAGCGGGGGGATGGAGACCCAGTACTTC. Translated, it gives CATSDLSGGMETQYF.

The V call is TRBV10-3, the J call TRBJ2-2, with D possibly matching TRBD1 (6 bases). V was pared by 8 bases and J by 5 bases, with 15 bases between. Germline lookup yields CDR1 ENHRY and CDR2 SYGVKD. The CDR3 totals 14 residues. The CDR3 DNA reads as TGTGCCATCGGGGACAACCGAGGGACCGGGGAGCTGTTTTTT. Its translation: CAIGDNRGTGELFF.

The V gene is TRBV6-5, the J gene TRBJ1-6; D is perhaps TRBD1 (5 bases). V shed 9 bases and J shed 4 bases, with 10 bases lying between them. Germline CDR1 reads MNHEY; CDR2 reads SVGAGI. The CDR3 loop spans 13 amino acids. CDR3 nucleotides: TGTGCCAGTAGAACAGGTTATAATTCACCCCTCCACTTT. It encodes CASRTGYNSPLHF.

The chain employs TRBV7-2 and TRBJ2-1, with D perhaps matching TRBD2 (5 bases). Trimming pared 5 bases from V and 4 bases from J, leaving 9 bases between. CDR3 length equals 13 residues. Germline V gives CDR1 SGHTA, CDR2 FQGNSA. The CDR3 loop is CASSADSYNEQFF. Here the CDR3 DNA reads TGTGCCAGCAGCGCGGACTCATACAATGAGCAGTTCTTC.

V usage is TRBV7-8 and J usage is TRBJ1-5; a possible D gene is TRBD1 (5 bases). With 1 base removed from V and 3 bases from J, the gap between germline ends came to 13 bases. The length of the CDR3 is 16 residues. In germline, CDR1 is SGHVS, CDR2 FQNEAQ. The CDR3 spells CASSLGAGRLNQPQHF. CDR3 in DNA: TGTGCCAGCAGCTTAGGGGCGGGACGGCTCAATCAGCCCCAGCATTTT.

This clone has only one observation. The chain recombines TRBV11-3 with TRBJ2-1, with 12 nucleotides matching TRBD2. There are 16 residues in the CDR3. Per the germline V gene, CDR1 is SGHNT and CDR2 is YENEEA. V shed 3 bases, J shed 7 bases, and the junction held 7 bases outside the gene matches. CDR3 amino acids: CASSFLAGGPGNEQFF. Written as DNA, the CDR3 is TGTGCCAGCAGCTTCCTAGCGGGGGGGCCGGGTAATGAGCAGTTCTTC.

V and J are TRBV11-3 and TRBJ1-1, with 8 bases matching TRBD1. The germline V gene encodes CDR1 SGHNT and CDR2 YENEEA. V lost 5 bases and J lost 5; bases outside the gene matches: 13. The CDR3 covers 16 residues. The CDR3 loop is CASSHISFRGPTEAFF. CDR3 nucleotide sequence: TGTGCCAGCAGCCACATTTCATTCAGGGGGCCTACTGAAGCTTTCTTT.

This clone was found a few times. CDR3 in amino acids: CASGLGQYYNEQFF. Written as DNA, the CDR3 is TGTGCCAGCGGGCTCGGACAGTACTACAATGAGCAGTTCTTC. The chain couples TRBV14 to TRBJ2-1, with a possible D match to TRBD1 (6 bases). Trimming removed 8 bases from V and 3 bases from J, with 14 bases in between. This CDR3 is built from 14 residues. The V gene's germline CDR1 is SGHDN and CDR2 FVKESK.